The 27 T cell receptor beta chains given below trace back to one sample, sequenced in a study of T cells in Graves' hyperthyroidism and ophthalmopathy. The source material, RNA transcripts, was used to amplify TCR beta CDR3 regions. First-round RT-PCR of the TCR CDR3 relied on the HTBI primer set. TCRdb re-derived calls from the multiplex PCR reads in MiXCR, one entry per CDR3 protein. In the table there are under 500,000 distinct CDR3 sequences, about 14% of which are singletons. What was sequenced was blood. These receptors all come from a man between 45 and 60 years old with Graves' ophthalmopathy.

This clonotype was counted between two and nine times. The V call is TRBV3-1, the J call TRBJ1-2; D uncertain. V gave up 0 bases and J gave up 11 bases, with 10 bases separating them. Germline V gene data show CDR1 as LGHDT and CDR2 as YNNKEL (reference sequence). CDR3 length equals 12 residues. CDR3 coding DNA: TGTGCCAGCAGCCAAGATCGAGAGGAGTACACCTTC. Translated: CASSQDREEYTF. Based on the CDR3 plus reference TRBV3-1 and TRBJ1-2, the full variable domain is DTAVSQTPKYLVTQMGNDKSIKCEQNLGHDTMYWYKQDSKKFLKIMFSYNNKELIINETVPNRFSPKSPDKAHLNLHINSLELGDSAVYFCASSQDREEYTFGSGTRLTVV.

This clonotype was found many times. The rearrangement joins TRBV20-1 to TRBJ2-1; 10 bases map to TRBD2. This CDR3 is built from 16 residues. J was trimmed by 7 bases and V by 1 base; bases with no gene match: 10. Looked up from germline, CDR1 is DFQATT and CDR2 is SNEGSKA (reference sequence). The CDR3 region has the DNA TGCAGTGCTAGAGCTGGGGTAGCGGGAGGAAGGAATGAGCAGTTCTTC. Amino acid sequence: CSARAGVAGGRNEQFF.

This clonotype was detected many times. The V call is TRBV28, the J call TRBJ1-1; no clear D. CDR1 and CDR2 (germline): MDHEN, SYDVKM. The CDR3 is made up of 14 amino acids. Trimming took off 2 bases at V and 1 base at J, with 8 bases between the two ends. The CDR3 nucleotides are TGTGCCAGCAGTTTACCCCACAGGAACACTGAAGCTTTCTTT. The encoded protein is CASSLPHRNTEAFF.

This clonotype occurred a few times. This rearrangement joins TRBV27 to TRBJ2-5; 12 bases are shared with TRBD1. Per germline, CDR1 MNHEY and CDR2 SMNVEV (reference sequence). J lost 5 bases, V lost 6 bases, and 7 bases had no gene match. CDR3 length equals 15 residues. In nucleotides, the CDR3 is TGTGCCAGCAGAACGCCCGGGACAGGGGGCGAGACCCAGTACTTC. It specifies CASRTPGTGGETQYF.

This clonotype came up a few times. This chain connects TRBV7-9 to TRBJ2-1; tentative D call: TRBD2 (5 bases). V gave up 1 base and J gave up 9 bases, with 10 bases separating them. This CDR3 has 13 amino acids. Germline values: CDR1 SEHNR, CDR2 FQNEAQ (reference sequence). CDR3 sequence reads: CASSLGRAIEQFF. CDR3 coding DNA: TGTGCCAGCAGCTTAGGGCGGGCCATTGAGCAGTTCTTC.

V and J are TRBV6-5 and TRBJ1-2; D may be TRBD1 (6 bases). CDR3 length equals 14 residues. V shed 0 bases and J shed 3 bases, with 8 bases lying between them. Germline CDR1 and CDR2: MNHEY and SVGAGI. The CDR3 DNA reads TGTGCCAGCAGTTACTCCGCAGGGGACTATGGCTACACCTTC. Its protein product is CASSYSAGDYGYTF.

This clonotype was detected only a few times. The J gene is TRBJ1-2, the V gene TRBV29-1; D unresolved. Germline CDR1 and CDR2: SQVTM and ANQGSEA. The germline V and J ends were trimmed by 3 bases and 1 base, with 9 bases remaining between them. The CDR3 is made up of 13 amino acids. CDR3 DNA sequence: TGCAGCGTTGATTCTGCGGGTAACTATGGCTACACCTTC. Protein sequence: CSVDSAGNYGYTF.

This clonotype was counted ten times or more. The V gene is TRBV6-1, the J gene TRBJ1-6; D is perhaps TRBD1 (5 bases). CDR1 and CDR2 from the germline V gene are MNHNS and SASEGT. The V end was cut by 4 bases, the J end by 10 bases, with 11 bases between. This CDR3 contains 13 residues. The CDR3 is CASSGPGDSPLHF. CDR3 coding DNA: TGTGCCAGCAGTGGCCCCGGGGACTCACCCCTCCACTTT.

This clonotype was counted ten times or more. The CDR3 loop is CSVSPGHPVEGGELFF. CDR3 coding DNA: TGCAGCGTTTCCCCCGGGCACCCCGTTGAGGGCGGGGAGCTGTTTTTT. The chain links TRBV29-1 to TRBJ2-2, with D perhaps TRBD2 (5 bases). Germline CDR1 reads SQVTM; CDR2 reads ANQGSEA. The CDR3 extends over 16 amino acids. The V end was cut by 5 bases, the J end by 7 bases, with 23 bases between.

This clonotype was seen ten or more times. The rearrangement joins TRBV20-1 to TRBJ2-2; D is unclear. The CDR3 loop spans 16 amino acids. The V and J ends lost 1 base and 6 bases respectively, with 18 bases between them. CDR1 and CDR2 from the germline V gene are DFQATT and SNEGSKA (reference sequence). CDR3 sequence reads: CSARVASAWNPGELFF. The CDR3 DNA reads TGCAGTGCTAGAGTAGCTTCCGCATGGAATCCCGGGGAGCTGTTTTTT.

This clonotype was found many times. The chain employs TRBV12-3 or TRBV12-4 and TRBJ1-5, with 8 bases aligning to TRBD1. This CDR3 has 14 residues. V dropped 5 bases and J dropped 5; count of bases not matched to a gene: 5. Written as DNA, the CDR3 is TGTGCCAGCAGTCCCCTGGACAGGGATCAGCCCCAGCATTTT. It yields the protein CASSPLDRDQPQHF.

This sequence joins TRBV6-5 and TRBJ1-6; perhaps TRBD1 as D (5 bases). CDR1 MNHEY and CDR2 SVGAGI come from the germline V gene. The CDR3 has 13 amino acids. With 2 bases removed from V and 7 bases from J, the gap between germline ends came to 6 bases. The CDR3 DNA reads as TGTGCCAGCAGTTACAGGGACAATTCACCCCTCCACTTT. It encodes CASSYRDNSPLHF.

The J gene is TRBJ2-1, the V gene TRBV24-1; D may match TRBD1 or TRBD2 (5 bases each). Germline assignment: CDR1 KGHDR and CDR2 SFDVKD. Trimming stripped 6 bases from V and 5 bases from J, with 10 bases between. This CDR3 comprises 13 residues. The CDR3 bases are TGTGCCACCAGTACCCAGGGAGACAATGAGCAGTTCTTC. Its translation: CATSTQGDNEQFF.

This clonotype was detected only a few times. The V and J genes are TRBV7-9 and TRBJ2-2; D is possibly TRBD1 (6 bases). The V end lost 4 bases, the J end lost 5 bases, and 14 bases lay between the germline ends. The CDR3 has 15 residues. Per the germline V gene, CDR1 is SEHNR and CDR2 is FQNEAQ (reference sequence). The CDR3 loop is CASSSQGKWTGELFF. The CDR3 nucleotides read TGTGCCAGCAGCTCCCAGGGGAAGTGGACCGGGGAGCTGTTTTTT.

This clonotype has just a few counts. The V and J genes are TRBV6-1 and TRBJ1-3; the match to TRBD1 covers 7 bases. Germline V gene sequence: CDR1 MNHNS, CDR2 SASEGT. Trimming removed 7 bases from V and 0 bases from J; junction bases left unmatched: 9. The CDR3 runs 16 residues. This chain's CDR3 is CASTGTVEISGNTIYF. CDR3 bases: TGTGCCAGCACCGGGACAGTAGAAATCTCTGGAAACACCATATATTTT.

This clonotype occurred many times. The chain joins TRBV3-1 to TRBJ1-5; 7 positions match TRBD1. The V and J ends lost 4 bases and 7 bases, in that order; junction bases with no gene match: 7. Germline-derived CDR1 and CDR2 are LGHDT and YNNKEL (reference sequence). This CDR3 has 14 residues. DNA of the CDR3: TGTGCCAGCAGCCCTGTGACAGGGAACCAGCCCCAGCATTTT. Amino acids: CASSPVTGNQPQHF.

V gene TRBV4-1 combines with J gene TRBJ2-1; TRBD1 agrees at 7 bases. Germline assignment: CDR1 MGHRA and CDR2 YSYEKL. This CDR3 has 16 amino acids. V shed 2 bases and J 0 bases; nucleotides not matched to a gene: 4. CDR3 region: CASSQRDSSSYNEQFF. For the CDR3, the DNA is TGCGCCAGCAGCCAAAGGGACAGCAGCTCCTACAATGAGCAGTTCTTC.

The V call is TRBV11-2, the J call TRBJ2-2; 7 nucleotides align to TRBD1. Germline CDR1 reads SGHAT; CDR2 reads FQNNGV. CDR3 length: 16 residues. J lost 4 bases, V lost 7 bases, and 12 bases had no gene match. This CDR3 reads CASTDQGERGTGELFF. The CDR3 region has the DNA TGTGCCAGCACAGACCAGGGGGAGAGGGGCACCGGGGAGCTGTTTTTT.

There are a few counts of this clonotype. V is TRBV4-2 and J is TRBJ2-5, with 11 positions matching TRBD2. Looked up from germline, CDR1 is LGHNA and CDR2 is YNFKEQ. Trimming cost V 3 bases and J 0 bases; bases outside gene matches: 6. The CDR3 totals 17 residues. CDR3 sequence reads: CASSQGLAGGDQETQYF. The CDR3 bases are TGTGCCAGCAGCCAGGGGTTAGCGGGAGGGGACCAAGAGACCCAGTACTTC.

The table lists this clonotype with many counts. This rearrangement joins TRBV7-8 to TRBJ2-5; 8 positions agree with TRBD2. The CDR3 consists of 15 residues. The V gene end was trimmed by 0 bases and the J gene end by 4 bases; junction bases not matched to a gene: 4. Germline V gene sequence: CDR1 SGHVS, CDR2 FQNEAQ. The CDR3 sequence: CASSLAAGVVETQYF. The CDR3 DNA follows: TGTGCCAGCAGCTTAGCAGCGGGAGTGGTAGAGACCCAGTACTTC.

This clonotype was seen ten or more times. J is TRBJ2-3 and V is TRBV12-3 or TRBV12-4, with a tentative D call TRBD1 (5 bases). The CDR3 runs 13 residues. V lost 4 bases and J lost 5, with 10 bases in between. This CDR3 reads CASSSRGRDTQYF. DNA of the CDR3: TGTGCCAGCAGTTCTAGGGGCAGAGATACGCAGTATTTT.

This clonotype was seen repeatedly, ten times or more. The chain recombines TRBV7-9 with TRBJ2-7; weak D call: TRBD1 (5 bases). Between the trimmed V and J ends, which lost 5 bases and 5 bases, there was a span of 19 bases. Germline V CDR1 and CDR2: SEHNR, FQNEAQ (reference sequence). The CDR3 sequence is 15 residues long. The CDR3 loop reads CASSRLTPSGHEQYF. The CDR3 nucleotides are TGTGCCAGCAGCCGACTTACCCCCTCAGGGCACGAGCAGTACTTC.

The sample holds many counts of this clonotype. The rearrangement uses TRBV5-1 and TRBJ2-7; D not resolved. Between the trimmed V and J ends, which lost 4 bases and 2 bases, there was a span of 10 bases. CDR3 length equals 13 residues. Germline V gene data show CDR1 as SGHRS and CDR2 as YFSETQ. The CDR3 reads CASSPRDPYEQYF. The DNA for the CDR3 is TGCGCCAGCAGCCCCAGAGACCCCTACGAGCAGTACTTC.

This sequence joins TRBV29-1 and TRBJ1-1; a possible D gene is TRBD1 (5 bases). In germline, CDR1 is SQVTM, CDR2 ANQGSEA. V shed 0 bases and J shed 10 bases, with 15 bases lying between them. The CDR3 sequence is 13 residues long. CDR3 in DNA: TGCAGCGTTGAAGATCGGGTATGGGGGGGAGCTTTCTTT. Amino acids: CSVEDRVWGGAFF.

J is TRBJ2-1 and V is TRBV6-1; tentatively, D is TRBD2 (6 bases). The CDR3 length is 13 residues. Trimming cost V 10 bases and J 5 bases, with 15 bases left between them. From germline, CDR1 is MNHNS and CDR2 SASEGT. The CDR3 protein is CATGVNFDNEQFF. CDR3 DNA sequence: TGTGCCACGGGAGTAAATTTCGACAATGAGCAGTTCTTC.

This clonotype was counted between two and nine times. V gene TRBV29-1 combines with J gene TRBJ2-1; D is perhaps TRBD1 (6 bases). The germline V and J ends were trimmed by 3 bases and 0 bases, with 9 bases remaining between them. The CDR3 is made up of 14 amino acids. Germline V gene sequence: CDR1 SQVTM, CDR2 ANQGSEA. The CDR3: CSVDQGSSYNEQFF. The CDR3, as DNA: TGCAGCGTTGACCAGGGGAGCTCCTACAATGAGCAGTTCTTC.

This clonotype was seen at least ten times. In DNA form, the CDR3 reads TGCAGTGCTCGCTTCATTAGGACAGGGATTGGACAGCCCCAGCATTTT. Its protein is CSARFIRTGIGQPQHF. The gene calls are TRBV20-1 and TRBJ1-5; 8 nucleotides agree with TRBD1. The CDR3 covers 16 residues. The V and J ends lost 5 bases and 7 bases, in that order; junction bases with no gene match: 16. Germline V lookup: CDR1 DFQATT, CDR2 SNEGSKA (reference sequence).